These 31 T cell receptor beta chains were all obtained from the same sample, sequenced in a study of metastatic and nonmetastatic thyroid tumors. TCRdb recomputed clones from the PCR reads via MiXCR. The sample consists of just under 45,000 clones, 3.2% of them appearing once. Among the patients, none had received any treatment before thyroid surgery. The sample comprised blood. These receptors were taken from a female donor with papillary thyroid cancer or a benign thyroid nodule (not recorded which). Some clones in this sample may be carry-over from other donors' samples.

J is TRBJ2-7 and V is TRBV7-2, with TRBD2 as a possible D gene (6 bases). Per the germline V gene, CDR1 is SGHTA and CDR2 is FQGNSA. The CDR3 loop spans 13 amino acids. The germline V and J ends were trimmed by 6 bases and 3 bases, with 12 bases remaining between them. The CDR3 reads CASSGLANYEQYF. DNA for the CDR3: TGTGCCAGCAGTGGGCTAGCGAACTACGAGCAGTACTTC.

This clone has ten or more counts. CDR3 sequence (DNA): TGCGCCAGCAGTGAGGGGCGGGACCAGTACTTC. Its translation is CASSEGRDQYF. The rearrangement uses TRBV10-1 and TRBJ2-4, with D maybe TRBD2 (6 bases). Germline CDR1 and CDR2: WNHNN and SYGVQD (reference sequence). The V and J ends lost 2 bases and 13 bases respectively, with 9 bases between them. The CDR3 is 11 residues long.

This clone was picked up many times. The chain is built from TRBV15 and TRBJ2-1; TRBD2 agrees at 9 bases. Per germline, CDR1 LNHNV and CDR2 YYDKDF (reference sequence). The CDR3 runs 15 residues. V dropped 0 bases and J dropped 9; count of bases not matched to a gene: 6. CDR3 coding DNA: TGTGCCACCAGCAGAGACTTAGCGGGAGCTCTTGAGCAGTTCTTC. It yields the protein CATSRDLAGALEQFF.

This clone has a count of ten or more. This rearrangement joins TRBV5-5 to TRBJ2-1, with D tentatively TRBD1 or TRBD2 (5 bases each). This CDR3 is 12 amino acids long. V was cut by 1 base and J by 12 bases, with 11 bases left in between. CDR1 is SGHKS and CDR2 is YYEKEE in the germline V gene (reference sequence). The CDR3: CASSLSGTRQFF. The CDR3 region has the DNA TGTGCCAGCAGCTTGTCCGGGACCAGGCAGTTCTTC.

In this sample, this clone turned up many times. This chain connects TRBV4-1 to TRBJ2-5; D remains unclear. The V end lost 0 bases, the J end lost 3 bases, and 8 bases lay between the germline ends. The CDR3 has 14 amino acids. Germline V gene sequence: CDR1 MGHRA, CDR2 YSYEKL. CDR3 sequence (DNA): TGCGCCAGCAGCCAAGATAGTACAGAAGAGACCCAGTACTTC. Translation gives CASSQDSTEETQYF.

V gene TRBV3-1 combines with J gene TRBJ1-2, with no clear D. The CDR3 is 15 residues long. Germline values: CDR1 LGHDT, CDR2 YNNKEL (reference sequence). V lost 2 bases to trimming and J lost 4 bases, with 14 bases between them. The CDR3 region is CASSQFPPTGYGYTF. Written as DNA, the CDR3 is TGTGCCAGCAGCCAATTCCCCCCAACGGGCTATGGCTACACCTTC.

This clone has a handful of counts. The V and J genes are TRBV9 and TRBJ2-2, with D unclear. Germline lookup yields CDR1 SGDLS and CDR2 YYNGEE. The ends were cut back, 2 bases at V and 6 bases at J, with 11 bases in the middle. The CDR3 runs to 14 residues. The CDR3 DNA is TGTGCCAGCAGCGTGACCCCTCCCCCCGGGGAGCTGTTTTTT. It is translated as CASSVTPPPGELFF. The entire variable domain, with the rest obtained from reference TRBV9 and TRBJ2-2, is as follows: DSGVTQTPKHLITATGQRVTLRCSPRSGDLSVYWYQQSLDQGLQFLIQYYNGEERAKGNILERFSAQQFPDLHSELNLSSLELGDSALYFCASSVTPPPGELFFGEGSRLTVL.

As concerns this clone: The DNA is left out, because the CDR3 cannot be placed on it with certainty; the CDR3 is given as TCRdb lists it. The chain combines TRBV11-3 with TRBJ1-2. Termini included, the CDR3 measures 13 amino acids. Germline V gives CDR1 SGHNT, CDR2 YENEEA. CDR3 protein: CDSSLGLNYGCTF.

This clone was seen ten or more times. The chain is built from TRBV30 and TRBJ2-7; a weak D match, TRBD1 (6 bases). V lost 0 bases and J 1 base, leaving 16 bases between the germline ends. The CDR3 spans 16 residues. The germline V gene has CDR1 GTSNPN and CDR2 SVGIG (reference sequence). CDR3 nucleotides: TGTGCCTGGAGTGTACGAGGTGGGGGCGCATCCTACGAGCAGTACTTC. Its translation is CAWSVRGGGASYEQYF.

CDR3 nucleotide sequence: TGTGCCAGCAGGTACAGGTATAATTCACCCCTCCACTTT. Its translation is CASRYRYNSPLHF. This chain joins TRBV28 and TRBJ1-6; weak D call: TRBD1 (5 bases). There are 13 residues in the CDR3. Deletions cut 6 bases from V and 4 bases from J, with 7 bases between. Germline CDR1 is MDHEN and CDR2 is SYDVKM.

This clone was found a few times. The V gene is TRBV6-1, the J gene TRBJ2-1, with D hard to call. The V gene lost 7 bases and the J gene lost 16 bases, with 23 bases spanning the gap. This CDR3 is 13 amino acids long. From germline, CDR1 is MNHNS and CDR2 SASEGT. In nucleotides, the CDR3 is TGTGCCAGCAACCAGCAGGAATACAATGCGCAATTCTTC. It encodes CASNQQEYNAQFF.

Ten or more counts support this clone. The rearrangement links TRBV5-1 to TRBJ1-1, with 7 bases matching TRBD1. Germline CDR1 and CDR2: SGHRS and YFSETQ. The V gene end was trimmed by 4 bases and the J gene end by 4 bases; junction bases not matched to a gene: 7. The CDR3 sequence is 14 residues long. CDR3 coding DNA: TGCGCCAGCAGCCCCCGGTACAGGGGCACTGAAGCTTTCTTT. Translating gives CASSPRYRGTEAFF.

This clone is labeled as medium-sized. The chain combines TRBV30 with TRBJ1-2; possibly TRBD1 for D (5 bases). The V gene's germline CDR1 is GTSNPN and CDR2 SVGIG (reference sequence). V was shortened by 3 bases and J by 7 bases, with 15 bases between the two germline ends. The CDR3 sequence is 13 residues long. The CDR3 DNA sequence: TGTGCCTGGAGGTGGGGCCAAGGGATTGGCTACACCTTC. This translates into CAWRWGQGIGYTF. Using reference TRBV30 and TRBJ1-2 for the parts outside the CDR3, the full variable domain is SQTIHQWPATLVQPVGSPLSLECTVEGTSNPNLYWYRQAAGRGLQLLFYSVGIGQISSEVPQNLSASRPQDRQFILSSKKLLLSDSGFYLCAWRWGQGIGYTFGSGTRLTVV.

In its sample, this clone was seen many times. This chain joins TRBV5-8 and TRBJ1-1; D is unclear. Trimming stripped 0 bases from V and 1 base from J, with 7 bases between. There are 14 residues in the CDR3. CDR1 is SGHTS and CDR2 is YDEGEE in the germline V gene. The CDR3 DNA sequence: TGTGCCAGCAGCTTGGGACGGGAGAACACTGAAGCTTTCTTT. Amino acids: CASSLGRENTEAFF.

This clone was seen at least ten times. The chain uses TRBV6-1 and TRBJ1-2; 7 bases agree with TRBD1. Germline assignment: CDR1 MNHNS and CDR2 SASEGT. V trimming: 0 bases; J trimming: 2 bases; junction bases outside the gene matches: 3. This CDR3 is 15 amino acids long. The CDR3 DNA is TGTGCCAGCAGTGAAGCGGGGACAGCCAACTATGGCTACACCTTC. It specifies CASSEAGTANYGYTF.

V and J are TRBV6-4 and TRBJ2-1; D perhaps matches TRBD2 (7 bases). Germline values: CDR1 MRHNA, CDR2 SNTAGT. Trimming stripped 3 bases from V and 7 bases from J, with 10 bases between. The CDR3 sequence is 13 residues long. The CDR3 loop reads CASSEGGANEQFF. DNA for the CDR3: TGTGCCAGCAGTGAAGGGGGGGCGAATGAGCAGTTCTTC.

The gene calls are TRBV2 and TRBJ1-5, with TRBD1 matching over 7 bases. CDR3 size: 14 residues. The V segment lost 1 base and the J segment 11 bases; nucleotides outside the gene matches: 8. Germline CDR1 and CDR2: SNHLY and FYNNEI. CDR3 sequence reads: CASSEVGPQGAQHF. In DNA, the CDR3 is TGTGCCAGCAGTGAAGTAGGGCCCCAGGGGGCCCAGCATTTT. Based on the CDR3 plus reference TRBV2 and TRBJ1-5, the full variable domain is EPEVTQTPSHQVTQMGQEVILRCVPISNHLYFYWYRQILGQKVEFLVSFYNNEISEKSEIFDDQFSVERPDGSNFTLKIRSTKLEDSAMYFCASSEVGPQGAQHFGDGTRLSIL.

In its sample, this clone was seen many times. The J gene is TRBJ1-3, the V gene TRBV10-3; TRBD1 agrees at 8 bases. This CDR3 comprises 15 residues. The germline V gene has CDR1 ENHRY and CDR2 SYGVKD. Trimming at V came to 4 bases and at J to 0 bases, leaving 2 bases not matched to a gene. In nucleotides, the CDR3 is TGTGCCATCAGTGGGGACAGGAGCTCTGGAAACACCATATATTTT. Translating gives CAISGDRSSGNTIYF.

The CDR3 DNA reads as TGTGCCAGCAGCTTAGATGCACAGGGGACGTACGAGCAGTACTTC. It is translated as CASSLDAQGTYEQYF. The chain uses TRBV11-3 and TRBJ2-7, with TRBD1 matching over 7 bases. CDR3 length: 15 residues. Germline loops: CDR1 SGHNT, CDR2 YENEEA. V lost 0 bases, J lost 4 bases, and 6 bases stayed unmatched. Supplemented by reference TRBV11-3 and TRBJ2-7, the full variable domain reads EAGVVQSPRYKIIEKKQPVAFWCNPISGHNTLYWYLQNLGQGPELLIRYENEEAVDDSQLPKDRFSAERLKGVDSTLKIQPAELGDSAVYLCASSLDAQGTYEQYFGPGTRLTVT.

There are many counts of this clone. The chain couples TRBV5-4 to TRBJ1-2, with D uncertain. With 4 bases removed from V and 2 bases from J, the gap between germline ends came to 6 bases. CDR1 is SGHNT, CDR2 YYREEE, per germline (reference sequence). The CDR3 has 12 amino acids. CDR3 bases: TGTGCCAGCAGCGGGAAGAACTATGGCTACACCTTC. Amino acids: CASSGKNYGYTF.

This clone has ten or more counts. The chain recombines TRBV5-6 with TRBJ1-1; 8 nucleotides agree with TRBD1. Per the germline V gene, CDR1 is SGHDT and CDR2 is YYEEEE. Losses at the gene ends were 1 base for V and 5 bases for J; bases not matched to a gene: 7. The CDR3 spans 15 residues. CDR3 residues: CASSLRGQDLTEAFF. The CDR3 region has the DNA TGTGCCAGCAGCTTGAGGGGACAGGACTTAACTGAAGCTTTCTTT.

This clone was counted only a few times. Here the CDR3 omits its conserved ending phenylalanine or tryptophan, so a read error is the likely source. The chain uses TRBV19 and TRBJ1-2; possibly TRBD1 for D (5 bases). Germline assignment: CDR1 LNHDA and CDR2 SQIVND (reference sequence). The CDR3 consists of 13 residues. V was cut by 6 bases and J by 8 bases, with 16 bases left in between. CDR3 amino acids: CASRTGTMGGYTL. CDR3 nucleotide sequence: TGTGCCAGTAGAACCGGGACTATGGGCGGCTACACCTTA.

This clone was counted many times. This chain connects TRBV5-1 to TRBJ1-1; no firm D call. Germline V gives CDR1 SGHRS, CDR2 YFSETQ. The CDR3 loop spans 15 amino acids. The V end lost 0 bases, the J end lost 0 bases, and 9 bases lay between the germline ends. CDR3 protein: CASSLVQVVNTEAFF. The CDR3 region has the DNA TGCGCCAGCAGCTTGGTCCAGGTGGTGAACACTGAAGCTTTCTTT.

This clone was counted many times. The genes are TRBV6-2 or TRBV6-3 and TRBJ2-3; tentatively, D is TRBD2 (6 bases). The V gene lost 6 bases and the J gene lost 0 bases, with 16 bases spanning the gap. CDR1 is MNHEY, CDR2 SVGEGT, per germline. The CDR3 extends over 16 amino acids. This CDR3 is CASSHTDYPSTDTQYF. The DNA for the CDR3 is TGTGCCAGCAGCCATACGGACTACCCAAGCACAGATACGCAGTATTTT.

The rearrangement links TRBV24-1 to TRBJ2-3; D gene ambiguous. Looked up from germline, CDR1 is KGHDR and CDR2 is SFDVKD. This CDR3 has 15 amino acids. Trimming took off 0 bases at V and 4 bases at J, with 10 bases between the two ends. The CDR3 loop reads CATSDLGALADTQYF. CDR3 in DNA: TGTGCCACCAGTGATTTGGGAGCTCTCGCAGATACGCAGTATTTT.

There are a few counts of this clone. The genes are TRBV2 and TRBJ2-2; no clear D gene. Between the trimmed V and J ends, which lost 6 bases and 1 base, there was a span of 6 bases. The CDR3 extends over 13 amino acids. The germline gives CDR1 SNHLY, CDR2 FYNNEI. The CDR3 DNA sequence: TGTGCCAGCAGATTGGGGAACACCGGGGAGCTGTTTTTT. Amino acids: CASRLGNTGELFF.

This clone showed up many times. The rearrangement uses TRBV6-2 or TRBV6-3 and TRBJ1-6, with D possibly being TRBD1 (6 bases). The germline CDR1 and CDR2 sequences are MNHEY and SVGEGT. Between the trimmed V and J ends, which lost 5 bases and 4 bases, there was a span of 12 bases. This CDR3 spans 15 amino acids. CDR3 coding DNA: TGTGCCAGCAGTACCGGACAGCGATATAATTCACCCCTCCACTTT. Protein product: CASSTGQRYNSPLHF.

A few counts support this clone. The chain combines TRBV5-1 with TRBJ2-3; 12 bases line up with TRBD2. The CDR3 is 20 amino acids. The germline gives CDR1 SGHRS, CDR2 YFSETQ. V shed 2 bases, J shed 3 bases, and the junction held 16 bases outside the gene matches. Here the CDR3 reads CASSFGLAGTGTKSTDTQYF. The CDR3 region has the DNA TGCGCCAGCAGCTTCGGACTAGCGGGGACCGGGACTAAGAGTACAGATACGCAGTATTTT.

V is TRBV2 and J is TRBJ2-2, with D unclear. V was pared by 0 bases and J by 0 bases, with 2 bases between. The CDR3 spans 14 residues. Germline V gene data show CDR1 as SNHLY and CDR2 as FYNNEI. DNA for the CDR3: TGTGCCAGCAGTGAAGCCCCGAACACCGGGGAGCTGTTTTTT. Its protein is CASSEAPNTGELFF.

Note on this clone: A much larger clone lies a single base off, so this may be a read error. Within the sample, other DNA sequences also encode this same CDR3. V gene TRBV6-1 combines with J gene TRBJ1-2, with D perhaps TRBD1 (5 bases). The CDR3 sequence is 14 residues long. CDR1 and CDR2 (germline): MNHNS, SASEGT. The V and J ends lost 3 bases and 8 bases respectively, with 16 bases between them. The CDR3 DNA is TGTGCCAGCAGTGAGGCCACAGGTGGCTGGGGCTACACCTTC. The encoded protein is CASSEATGGWGYTF.

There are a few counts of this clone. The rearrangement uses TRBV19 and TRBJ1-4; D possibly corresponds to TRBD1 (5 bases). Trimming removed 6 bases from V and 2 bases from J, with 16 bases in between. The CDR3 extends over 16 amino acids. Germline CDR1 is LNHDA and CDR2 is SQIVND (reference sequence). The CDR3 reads CASRPGRRSTNEKLFF. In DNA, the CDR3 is TGTGCCAGTAGACCGGGACGGAGGAGTACTAATGAAAAACTGTTTTTT.